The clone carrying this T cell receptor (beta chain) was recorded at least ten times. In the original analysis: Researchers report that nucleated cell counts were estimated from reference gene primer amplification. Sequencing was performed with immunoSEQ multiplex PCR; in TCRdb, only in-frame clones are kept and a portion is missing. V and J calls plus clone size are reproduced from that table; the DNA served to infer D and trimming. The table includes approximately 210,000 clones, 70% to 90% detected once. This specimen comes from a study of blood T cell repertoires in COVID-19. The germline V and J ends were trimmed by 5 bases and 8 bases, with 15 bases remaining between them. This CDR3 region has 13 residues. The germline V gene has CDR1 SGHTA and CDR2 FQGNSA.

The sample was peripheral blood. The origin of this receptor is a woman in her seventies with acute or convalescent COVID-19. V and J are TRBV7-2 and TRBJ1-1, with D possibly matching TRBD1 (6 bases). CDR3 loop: CASSRSQGNEAFF. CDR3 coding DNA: TGTGCCAGCAGCCGGAGCCAGGGGAACGAAGCTTTCTTT. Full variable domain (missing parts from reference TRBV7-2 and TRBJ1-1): GAGVSQSPSNKVTEKGKDVELRCDPISGHTALYWYRQSLGQGLEFLIYFQGNSAPDKSGLPSDRFSAERTGGSVSTLTIQRTQQEDSAVYLCASSRSQGNEAFFGQGTRLTVV.